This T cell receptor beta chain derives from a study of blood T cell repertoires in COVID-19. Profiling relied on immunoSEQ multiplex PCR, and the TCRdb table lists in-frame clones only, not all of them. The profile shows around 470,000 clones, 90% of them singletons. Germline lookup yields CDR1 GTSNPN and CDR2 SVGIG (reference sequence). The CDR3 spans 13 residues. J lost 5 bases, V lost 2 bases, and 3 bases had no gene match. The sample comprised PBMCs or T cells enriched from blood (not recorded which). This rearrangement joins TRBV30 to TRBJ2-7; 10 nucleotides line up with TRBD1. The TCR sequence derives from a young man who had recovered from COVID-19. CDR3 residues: CAWSRDRGHEQYF. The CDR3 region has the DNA TGTGCCTGGAGTAGGGACAGGGGCCACGAGCAGTACTTC.